This paragraph covers one T cell receptor (beta chain) sequence. This sample stems from a study of control samples from healthy donors and cancer patients. The protocol was immunoSEQ multiplex PCR, while the TCRdb copy is restricted to in-frame clones and leaves out a portion. The sample shows 120,000 or so clones, roughly 91% of them seen only once. The CDR3 consists of 15 residues. Losses at the gene ends were 5 bases for V and 10 bases for J; bases not matched to a gene: 8. The V gene's germline CDR1 is SGHTA and CDR2 FQGTGA. The clonotype was recovered from a man aged 50 to 60 with head and neck cancer. The sequencing sample was made of PBMCs. The V gene is TRBV7-3, the J gene TRBJ2-1; 13 bases align to TRBD2. The CDR3 DNA follows: TGTGCCAGCAGCCAACTAGCGGGGGGGCCTTGGGAGCAGTTCTTC. Residues: CASSQLAGGPWEQFF.